This is a list of T cell receptor beta chains from one sample in a study of blood T cell repertoires in COVID-19. Here immunoSEQ multiplex PCR was the method, and the copy in TCRdb shows in-frame clones only, minus some. The sample shows 150,000 to 200,000 clones, 70% to 85% of them seen only once. Sequencing was performed on PBMCs or T cells enriched from blood (not recorded which). The receptors shown here come from a woman between 45 and 65 years old who had recovered from COVID-19. CDR3s include the opening cysteine and the closing phenylalanine or tryptophan. D genes are given only for firm matches. Expanded clones are given a class, and other clones once, few, many or no size at all.

v_gene,d_gene,j_gene,abundance,CDR3aa,CDR3nt
TRBV14,.,TRBJ2-2,many,CASSQLGPGELFF,TGTGCCAGCAGCCAACTTGGGCCCGGGGAGCTGTTTTTT
TRBV5-4,.,TRBJ2-6,.,CASSLFGGRSSGANVLTF,TGTGCCAGCAGCTTGTTCGGGGGGCGAAGCTCTGGGGCCAACGTCCTGACTTTC
TRBV9,.,TRBJ1-3,.,CASSVLDTSSGNTIYF,TGTGCCAGCAGCGTTCTGGACACCTCCTCTGGAAACACCATATATTTT
TRBV2,TRBD2,TRBJ2-2,.,CASTPPSGGTGELFF,TGTGCCAGCACCCCCCCTAGCGGGGGTACCGGGGAGCTGTTTTTT
TRBV18,.,TRBJ1-1,.,CASSLGRNTEAFF,TGTGCCAGCTCTTTAGGGAGAAACACTGAAGCTTTCTTT
TRBV6-4,TRBD2,TRBJ2-1,.,CASSEKAASGTDEQFF,TGTGCCAGCAGTGAAAAGGCGGCTAGCGGGACAGATGAGCAGTTCTTC
TRBV6-5,.,TRBJ1-3,.,CASSLAPGSGNTIYF,TGTGCCAGCAGCCTCGCCCCGGGTTCTGGAAACACCATATATTTT
TRBV6-5,.,TRBJ2-3,.,CASRQGGDTQYF,TGTGCCAGCAGGCAGGGTGGAGATACGCAGTATTTT
TRBV3-1/TRBV3-2,TRBD1,TRBJ1-1,.,CASSPRQGALAFF,TGTGCCAGCAGCCCGCGACAGGGGGCGCTGGCTTTCTTT
TRBV28,TRBD1,TRBJ1-2,.,CASREPQGASGYTF,TGTGCCAGCAGAGAACCTCAGGGGGCGAGCGGCTACACCTTC
TRBV9,TRBD1,TRBJ2-2,.,CASSADRGRIGELFF,TGTGCCAGCAGCGCCGACAGGGGCCGGATCGGGGAGCTGTTTTTT
TRBV4-1,TRBD1,TRBJ2-7,.,CASSQVRDRAYEQYF,TGCGCCAGCAGCCAAGTACGGGACAGAGCCTACGAGCAGTACTTC
TRBV7-8,.,TRBJ1-5,.,CASSSDLQGPLDRSQPQHF,TGTGCCAGCAGCTCTGACTTACAGGGTCCCCTTGATAGAAGTCAGCCCCAGCATTTT
TRBV5-1,TRBD2,TRBJ2-5,few,CASSTGLGGETQYF,TGCGCCAGCAGCACCGGACTAGGAGGAGAGACCCAGTACTTC
TRBV7-9,.,TRBJ2-3,many,CASSSNSDTQYF,TGTGCCAGCAGCTCAAATTCAGATACGCAGTATTTT
TRBV4-3,.,TRBJ2-5,.,CASSQDLRRERETQYF,TGCGCCAGCAGCCAAGATCTGCGGCGGGAACGAGAGACCCAGTACTTC
TRBV5-4,TRBD1,TRBJ2-7,once,CASSLRDRAAEQYF,TGTGCCAGCAGCTTGCGAGACAGGGCCGCTGAGCAGTACTTC
TRBV5-1,TRBD2,TRBJ2-5,once,CASSRGTSGRETQYF,TGCGCCAGCTCTAGAGGGACTAGCGGGAGAGAGACCCAGTACTTC
TRBV6-5,.,TRBJ2-2,.,CASRLNTGELFF,TGTGCCAGTCGACTTAACACCGGGGAGCTGTTTTTT
TRBV4-1,TRBD2,TRBJ2-5,.,CASSQARLAGVGETQYF,TGCGCCAGCAGCCAAGCCCGACTAGCGGGAGTGGGCGAGACCCAGTACTTC
TRBV28,.,TRBJ1-6,.,CASQIWNSYNSPLHF,TGTGCCAGCCAAATTTGGAACAGTTATAATTCACCCCTCCACTTT
TRBV6-5,.,TRBJ2-7,.,CVSRSGVGQAYEQYF,TGTGTCAGCAGATCGGGGGTTGGACAGGCCTACGAGCAGTACTTC
TRBV14,TRBD2,TRBJ2-1,once,CASSQDLAGADNEQFF,TGTGCCAGCAGCCAAGATCTAGCGGGAGCAGACAATGAGCAGTTCTTC
TRBV5-1,.,TRBJ2-7,.,CASSSAQGYEQYF,TGCGCCAGCAGCTCCGCCCAGGGCTACGAGCAGTACTTC
TRBV20-1,.,TRBJ2-7,.,CSSRRESFFF,TGCAGTTCCCGCCGGGAAAGCTTCTTCTTC
TRBV3-1/TRBV3-2,.,TRBJ1-3,few,CASSPPGSGNTIYF,TGTGCCAGCAGCCCCCCAGGCTCTGGAAACACCATATATTTT
TRBV4-1,TRBD1,TRBJ2-7,once,CASSSSGTGVSNEQYF,TGCGCCAGCAGTTCCTCGGGGACAGGGGTCTCTAACGAGCAGTACTTC
TRBV18,.,TRBJ2-3,once,CASSPAGWGPATDTQYF,TGTGCCAGCTCACCAGCGGGGTGGGGACCCGCCACAGATACGCAGTATTTT
TRBV7-8,.,TRBJ1-4,.,CASSSGRFEKLFF,TGTGCCAGCTCCTCGGGTCGATTTGAAAAACTGTTTTTT
TRBV27,TRBD1,TRBJ1-4,.,CASSSTGGAFRGEKLFF,TGTGCCAGCAGTTCAACAGGGGGCGCATTTAGGGGTGAAAAACTGTTTTTT
TRBV7-6,.,TRBJ2-3,.,CASSPTPASVADTQYF,TGTGCCAGCAGCCCGACACCCGCTAGCGTCGCAGATACGCAGTATTTT
TRBV5-5,.,TRBJ1-5,few,CASSTSGDSNQPQHF,TGTGCCAGCAGCACATCGGGGGATAGCAATCAGCCCCAGCATTTT
TRBV4-2,.,TRBJ2-3,.,CASSQETETDTQYF,TGTGCCAGCAGCCAAGAGACAGAAACAGATACGCAGTATTTT
TRBV2,TRBD1,TRBJ1-3,many,CASSREDRGGNTIYF,TGTGCCAGCAGTCGGGAGGACAGGGGTGGAAACACCATATATTTT
TRBV19,.,TRBJ1-1,once,CASSIYNRFDTEAFF,TGTGCCAGTAGTATATACAACAGGTTTGACACTGAAGCTTTCTTT
TRBV6-5,.,TRBJ1-5,.,CASSYSRESNQPQHF,TGTGCCAGCAGTTACTCGAGAGAGAGCAATCAGCCCCAGCATTTT
TRBV5-1,.,TRBJ2-2,.,CASSETGSTGELFF,TGCGCCAGCAGCGAGACAGGTTCAACCGGGGAGCTGTTTTTT
TRBV11-2,.,TRBJ2-7,few,CASSLEKGGYEQYF,TGTGCCAGCAGCTTAGAGAAAGGAGGCTACGAGCAGTACTTC
TRBV19,TRBD1,TRBJ1-1,.,CASRRQGAKSEAFF,TGTGCCAGTAGGAGACAGGGGGCTAAGTCCGAAGCTTTCTTT
TRBV19,TRBD1,TRBJ1-5,.,CASSYRGSNQPQHF,TGTGCCAGTAGCTACAGGGGCAGCAATCAGCCCCAGCATTTT
TRBV29-1,TRBD1,TRBJ2-3,few,CSVVRQGNPTDTQYF,TGCAGCGTTGTTAGACAGGGTAATCCCACAGATACGCAGTATTTT
TRBV7-8,.,TRBJ2-1,.,CASSFFWGDDDYNEQFF,TGTGCCAGCAGCTTTTTTTGGGGGGACGACGACTACAATGAGCAGTTCTTC
TRBV9,.,TRBJ2-7,.,CASSVGLDYEQYF,TGTGCCAGCAGCGTAGGACTAGACTACGAGCAGTACTTC
TRBV30,TRBD2,TRBJ2-5,.,CAWTGYGGSGETQYF,TGTGCCTGGACAGGGTATGGCGGGAGTGGGGAGACCCAGTACTTC
TRBV7-8,.,TRBJ2-1,.,CASRQDRSGLYNEQFF,TGTGCCAGCAGACAAGACAGGTCGGGGCTCTACAATGAGCAGTTCTTC
TRBV2,.,TRBJ1-1,.,CASSEGLMNTEAFF,TGTGCCAGCAGTGAGGGACTGATGAACACTGAAGCTTTCTTT
TRBV29-1,.,TRBJ2-7,few,CSVEGHSSYEQYF,TGCAGCGTTGAGGGACACAGCTCCTACGAGCAGTACTTC
TRBV4-3,TRBD2,TRBJ2-3,.,CASSLAGGTDTQYF,TGCGCCAGCAGCCTAGCGGGTGGTACAGATACGCAGTATTTT
TRBV5-5,.,TRBJ2-3,.,CASSFGLAVRSTDTQYF,TGTGCCAGCAGCTTCGGCTTAGCGGTTCGCAGCACAGATACGCAGTATTTT
TRBV9,TRBD1,TRBJ2-7,.,CASSVDNWTGKNEQYF,TGTGCCAGCAGCGTAGATAATTGGACAGGGAAGAACGAGCAGTACTTC
TRBV20-1,.,TRBJ2-7,once,CSANSAYEQYF,TGCAGTGCAAACTCGGCCTACGAGCAGTACTTC
TRBV28,.,TRBJ1-2,few,CASSLRGGFRGYTF,TGTGCCAGCAGTTTAAGAGGGGGATTCAGGGGCTACACCTTC